These 22 T cell receptor beta chains were all obtained from the same sample, sequenced in a study of blood T cell repertoires in COVID-19. Data came from immunoSEQ multiplex PCR; TCRdb stores just in-frame clones and leaves some out. Of over 200,000 clones listed, 70% to 90% are singletons. Source material: peripheral blood. The receptors shown here come from a woman in her twenties or thirties with acute or convalescent COVID-19.

The chain has TRBV14 and TRBJ1-4; TRBD1 agrees at 8 bases. Trimming removed 3 bases from V and 7 bases from J; junction bases left unmatched: 7. CDR1 SGHDN and CDR2 FVKESK come from the germline V gene. There are 15 residues in the CDR3. CDR3 sequence reads: CASSHPGGLREKLFF. The CDR3 nucleotides read TGTGCCAGCAGCCACCCAGGGGGCTTGCGTGAAAAACTGTTTTTT. The full variable domain, with the rest looked up from reference TRBV14 and TRBJ1-4, is EAGVTQFPSHSVIEKGQTVTLRCDPISGHDNLYWYRRVMGKEIKFLLHFVKESKQDESGMPNNRFLAERTGGTYSTLKVQPAELEDSGVYFCASSHPGGLREKLFFGSGTQLSVL.

This CDR3 is CASSREGGSQFF. Written as DNA, the CDR3 is TGTGCCAGCAGCCGAGAGGGCGGGAGCCAGTTCTTC. The rearrangement links TRBV3-1 (or the pseudogene TRBV3-2) to TRBJ2-1, with 7 bases fitting TRBD2. This CDR3 region has 12 residues. V gave up 4 bases and J gave up 13 bases; unmatched junction bases: 7. The germline CDR1 and CDR2 sequences are LGHDT and YNNKEL (reference sequence).

The V call is TRBV7-2, the J call TRBJ1-2, with 9 bases lining up with TRBD1. In germline, CDR1 is SGHTA, CDR2 FQGNSA. Losses at the gene ends were 5 bases for V and 6 bases for J; bases not matched to a gene: 7. CDR3 length: 14 residues. CDR3 nucleotides: TGTGCCAGCAGCGTAACAGGGGGCATCGATGGCTACACCTTC. Protein product: CASSVTGGIDGYTF.

CDR3 sequence (DNA): TGTGCCAGCAGCTTCCCGGGCTACGAGCAGTACTTC. It codes for CASSFPGYEQYF. The rearrangement links TRBV11-3 to TRBJ2-7; no clear D gene. Trimming took off 3 bases at V and 3 bases at J, with 6 bases between the two ends. Germline assignment: CDR1 SGHNT and CDR2 YENEEA. The CDR3 is made up of 12 amino acids.

The chain employs TRBV7-2 and TRBJ2-7, with 7 bases aligning to TRBD1. Trimming took 5 bases from V and 0 from J; bases not matched to a gene: 7. CDR1 is SGHTA, CDR2 FQGNSA, per germline. CDR3 length: 15 amino acids. CDR3 residues: CASSGPGQHSYEQYF. Written as DNA, the CDR3 is TGTGCCAGCAGCGGGCCGGGACAGCACTCCTACGAGCAGTACTTC.

The V and J genes are TRBV11-3 and TRBJ2-7; weak D call: TRBD1 (5 bases). V shed 4 bases and J shed 3 bases, with 7 bases lying between them. The germline gives CDR1 SGHNT, CDR2 YENEEA. CDR3 size: 12 residues. This chain's CDR3 is CASSSTVYEQYF. The CDR3 bases are TGTGCCAGCAGCTCGACAGTCTACGAGCAGTACTTC.

V is TRBV18 and J is TRBJ2-5; D is unclear. CDR3 length: 13 amino acids. V shed 2 bases and J shed 3 bases, with 7 bases lying between them. Germline V CDR1 and CDR2: KGHSH, LQKENI. CDR3 in amino acids: CASSPMPKETQYF. For the CDR3, the DNA is TGTGCCAGCTCACCAATGCCTAAAGAGACCCAGTACTTC.

The CDR3 spells CASSQDLNSGYEQYF. Here the CDR3 DNA reads TGTGCCAGCAGCCAAGATCTAAATAGCGGCTACGAGCAGTACTTC. V is TRBV4-2 and J is TRBJ2-7; tentatively, D is TRBD2 (6 bases). The CDR3 covers 15 residues. Looked up from germline, CDR1 is LGHNA and CDR2 is YNFKEQ. The germline V and J ends were trimmed by 0 bases and 3 bases, with 12 bases remaining between them.

In this sample, this clone turned up once. The chain is built from TRBV14 and TRBJ2-3; TRBD1 aligns across 10 bases. V shed 2 bases and J 6 bases; nucleotides not matched to a gene: 5. The length of the CDR3 is 15 residues. Germline V gives CDR1 SGHDN, CDR2 FVKESK. CDR3 in DNA: TGTGCCAGCAGCCAAAGGGACAGGGGATGGGATACGCAGTATTTT. It is translated as CASSQRDRGWDTQYF. Complete variable domain (other parts from reference TRBV14 and TRBJ2-3): EAGVTQFPSHSVIEKGQTVTLRCDPISGHDNLYWYRRVMGKEIKFLLHFVKESKQDESGMPNNRFLAERTGGTYSTLKVQPAELEDSGVYFCASSQRDRGWDTQYFGPGTRLTVL.

The chain employs TRBV30 and TRBJ1-3, with D maybe TRBD1 (5 bases). Trimming left V 2 bases short and J 4 bases short, with 12 bases between. Germline values: CDR1 GTSNPN, CDR2 SVGIG (reference sequence). This CDR3 region has 14 residues. CDR3 nucleotides: TGTGCCTGGAGTAGGGCAGGGCAAGGAAACACCATATATTTT. The encoded protein is CAWSRAGQGNTIYF.

The chain joins TRBV9 to TRBJ2-5, with D hard to call. This CDR3 has 13 amino acids. The germline V gene encodes CDR1 SGDLS and CDR2 YYNGEE. V was cut by 3 bases and J by 0 bases, with 6 bases left in between. The CDR3 nucleotides are TGTGCCAGCAGCGCAAATTACCAAGAGACCCAGTACTTC. Translated, it gives CASSANYQETQYF.

This chain joins TRBV30 and TRBJ2-5; tentatively, D is TRBD2 (6 bases). Trimming took 0 bases from V and 6 from J, leaving 11 bases between them. Germline V gene data show CDR1 as GTSNPN and CDR2 as SVGIG (reference sequence). The CDR3 loop spans 13 amino acids. Here the CDR3 reads CAWSVGGLKTQYF. The CDR3 region has the DNA TGTGCCTGGAGTGTGGGGGGTCTGAAGACCCAGTACTTC.

This chain connects TRBV5-1 to TRBJ2-1; TRBD1 matches 8 bases. Germline CDR1 and CDR2: SGHRS and YFSETQ. V was clipped by 1 base and J by 9 bases; unmatched bases: 15. The CDR3 is 17 residues long. CDR3 sequence: CASSLSLTGVGDSEQFF. The CDR3 nucleotides are TGCGCCAGCAGCTTGTCCCTGACAGGGGTCGGAGACAGTGAGCAGTTCTTC.

This chain connects TRBV19 to TRBJ1-5, with D perhaps TRBD1 (6 bases). V was trimmed by 6 bases and J by 4 bases, leaving 13 bases between them. Germline V gene lookup returns CDR1 LNHDA and CDR2 SQIVND (reference sequence). The length of the CDR3 is 14 residues. The CDR3 region has the DNA TGTGCCAGTAGGTGGGGGCACAGGAATCAGCCCCAGCATTTT. This encodes CASRWGHRNQPQHF.

The V and J genes are TRBV6-5 and TRBJ2-5; D might be TRBD1 (5 bases). V shed 8 bases and J shed 2 bases, with 12 bases lying between them. There are 13 residues in the CDR3. Germline assignment: CDR1 MNHEY and CDR2 SVGAGI. CDR3 nucleotide sequence: TGTGCCAGCGGAGCAGGGTGGCAAGAGACCCAGTACTTC. Protein sequence: CASGAGWQETQYF.

The chain recombines TRBV6-2 or TRBV6-3 with TRBJ1-1, with D unclear. The V end was cut by 6 bases, the J end by 4 bases, with 21 bases between. There are 16 residues in the CDR3. Looked up from germline, CDR1 is MNHEY and CDR2 is SVGEGT. The CDR3 reads CASSSGSNRGATEAFF. As DNA, the CDR3 is TGTGCCAGCAGCTCCGGGTCAAACCGGGGTGCCACTGAAGCTTTCTTT.

The chain has TRBV6-1 and TRBJ2-7; D not certain. This CDR3 spans 12 amino acids. Germline CDR1 reads MNHNS; CDR2 reads SASEGT. V lost 8 bases and J lost 2, with 10 bases in between. The CDR3 loop is CASCRQTYEQYF. CDR3 coding DNA: TGTGCCAGCTGTCGCCAGACCTACGAGCAGTACTTC.

Turning to this clone: Relative to the germline gene, one junction end is altered; a read error may explain this. The chain links TRBV7-7 to TRBJ2-5; 13 bases match TRBD2. This CDR3 has 18 amino acids. In germline, CDR1 is SSHAT, CDR2 FNYEAQ (reference sequence). CDR3 in amino acids: CASSARTSGRGRGETQYF. DNA for the CDR3: TGTGCTAGCAGCGCGAGAACTAGCGGGAGGGGCAGGGGAGAGACCCAGTACTTC.

The chain employs TRBV27 and TRBJ2-5, with a possible D match to TRBD2 (6 bases). Trimming stripped 2 bases from V and 9 bases from J, with 7 bases between. Per germline, CDR1 MNHEY and CDR2 SMNVEV (reference sequence). CDR3 length equals 11 residues. CDR3 in amino acids: CASSLGGAQYF. DNA for the CDR3: TGTGCCAGCAGTTTAGGAGGGGCCCAGTACTTC.

The chain combines TRBV6-5 with TRBJ2-4; possible D gene TRBD1, 5 bases. Germline V CDR1 and CDR2: MNHEY, SVGAGI. The CDR3 is 15 residues long. The V end lost 6 bases, the J end lost 2 bases, and 14 bases lay between the germline ends. The CDR3, as DNA: TGTGCCAGCAGACCAGGGATGATATCCAAAAACATTCAGTACTTC. Protein: CASRPGMISKNIQYF.

The DNA of the CDR3 is TGTGCCAGCAGTTATAACCGACTAGCGGGGCACTACGAGCAGTACTTC. Translation gives CASSYNRLAGHYEQYF. V gene TRBV27 combines with J gene TRBJ2-7; TRBD2 matches 11 bases. With 4 bases clipped from V and 3 bases from J, the junction kept 8 bases outside the gene matches. This CDR3 has 16 residues. Germline V gives CDR1 MNHEY, CDR2 SMNVEV (reference sequence).

The rearrangement links TRBV5-6 to TRBJ2-3; D might be TRBD1 (8 bases). Germline-derived CDR1 and CDR2 are SGHDT and YYEEEE. This CDR3 comprises 14 residues. V gave up 5 bases and J gave up 4 bases, with 14 bases separating them. The CDR3 sequence: CASRSQGGADTQYF. As DNA, the CDR3 is TGTGCCAGCAGATCACAGGGGGGGGCAGATACGCAGTATTTT.